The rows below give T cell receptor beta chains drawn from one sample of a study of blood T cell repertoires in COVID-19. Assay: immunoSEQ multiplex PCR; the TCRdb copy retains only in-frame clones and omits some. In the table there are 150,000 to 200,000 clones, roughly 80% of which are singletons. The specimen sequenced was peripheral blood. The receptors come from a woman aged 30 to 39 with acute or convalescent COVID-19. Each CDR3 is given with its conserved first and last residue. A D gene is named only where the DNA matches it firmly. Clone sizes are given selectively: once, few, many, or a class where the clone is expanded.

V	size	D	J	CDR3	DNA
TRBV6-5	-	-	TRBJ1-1	CASRGGRRNTEAFF	TGTGCCAGCAGGGGGGGACGGCGGAACACTGAAGCTTTCTTT
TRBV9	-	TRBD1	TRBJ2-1	CASSSSGTGNEQFF	TGTGCCAGCAGCTCCTCCGGGACAGGGAATGAGCAGTTCTTC
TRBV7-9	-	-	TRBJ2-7	CASSLDLVEQYF	TGTGCCAGCAGCTTAGATCTAGTGGAGCAGTACTTC
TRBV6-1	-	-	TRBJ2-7	CASSESPHEQYF	TGTGCCAGCAGTGAATCTCCCCACGAGCAGTACTTC
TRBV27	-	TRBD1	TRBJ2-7	CASSLRTGLYEQYF	TGTGCCAGCAGTTTGAGGACAGGGCTATACGAGCAGTACTTC
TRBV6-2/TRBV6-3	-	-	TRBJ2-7	CASSYSPDLGYEQYF	TGTGCCAGCAGTTACTCTCCCGACTTGGGCTACGAGCAGTACTTC
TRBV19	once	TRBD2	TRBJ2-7	CASSIVATSGTDAYEQYF	TGTGCCAGTAGTATAGTGGCGACTAGCGGGACTGACGCCTACGAGCAGTACTTC
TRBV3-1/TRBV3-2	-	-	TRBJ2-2	CASSQDARNTGELFF	TGTGCCAGCAGCCAAGACGCCAGGAACACCGGGGAGCTGTTTTTT
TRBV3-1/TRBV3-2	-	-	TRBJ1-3	CASSETGLGGNTIYF	TGTGCCAGCAGCGAGACCGGGTTAGGAGGAAACACCATATATTTT
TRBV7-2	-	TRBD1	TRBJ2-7	CASSFAAPGTGADEQYF	TGTGCCAGCAGCTTCGCAGCCCCCGGGACAGGGGCTGACGAGCAGTACTTC
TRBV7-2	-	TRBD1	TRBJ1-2	CASSLSTGGYGYTF	TGTGCCAGCAGCTTATCGACAGGGGGCTATGGCTACACCTTC
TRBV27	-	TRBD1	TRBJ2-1	CASSVPGTAAPNEQFF	TGTGCCAGCAGCGTTCCCGGGACAGCAGCACCGAATGAGCAGTTCTTC
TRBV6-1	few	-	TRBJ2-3	CASSEPRQTIVTDTQYF	TGTGCCAGCAGTGAACCACGACAGACGATTGTCACAGATACGCAGTATTTT
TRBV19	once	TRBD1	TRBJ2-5	CASSIGDRGRETQYF	TGTGCCAGTAGTATAGGGGACAGGGGACGGGAGACCCAGTACTTC
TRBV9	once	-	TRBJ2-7	CASSVGLAVTHSYEQYF	TGTGCCAGCAGCGTAGGATTAGCGGTGACACACTCCTACGAGCAGTACTTC
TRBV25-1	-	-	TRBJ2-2	CASSEAGRQNTGELFF	TGTGCCAGCAGTGAGGCCGGCAGGCAAAACACCGGGGAGCTGTTTTTT
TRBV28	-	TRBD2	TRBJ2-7	CASSWVAGGAYEQYF	TGTGCCAGCAGTTGGGTAGCGGGAGGCGCCTACGAGCAGTACTTC
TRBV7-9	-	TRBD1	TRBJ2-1	CASSGTGPNEQFF	TGTGCCAGCAGCGGGACAGGGCCCAATGAGCAGTTCTTC
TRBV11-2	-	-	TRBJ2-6	CASSLSSGANVLTF	TGTGCCAGCAGCTTGAGCTCTGGGGCCAACGTCCTGACTTTC
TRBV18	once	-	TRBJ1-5	CASSPGGQPQHF	TGTGCCAGCTCACCGGGGGGTCAGCCCCAGCATTTT
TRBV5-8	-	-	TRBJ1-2	CASSFNGYTF	TGTGCCAGCAGCTTTAATGGCTACACCTTC
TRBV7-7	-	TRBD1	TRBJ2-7	CASSLAPGQGYEQYF	TGTGCCAGCAGCTTAGCCCCGGGACAGGGCTACGAGCAGTACTTC
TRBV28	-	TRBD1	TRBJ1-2	CASSWDRDPYGYTF	TGTGCCAGCAGTTGGGACAGGGACCCCTATGGCTACACCTTC
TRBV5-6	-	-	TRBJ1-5	CASSSGLYSNQPQHF	TGTGCCAGCAGCTCGGGTCTCTATAGCAATCAGCCCCAGCATTTT
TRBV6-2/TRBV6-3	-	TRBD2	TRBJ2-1	CASSPWTSGGVLLYNEQFF	TGTGCCAGCAGTCCGTGGACTAGCGGGGGTGTCCTACTGTACAATGAGCAGTTCTTC
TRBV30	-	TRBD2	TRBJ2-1	CAASAGGGNEQFF	TGTGCCGCCTCGGCGGGGGGGGGCAATGAGCAGTTCTTC
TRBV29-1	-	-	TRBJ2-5	CSGGDRQETQYF	TGCAGCGGGGGGGACAGACAAGAGACCCAGTACTTC